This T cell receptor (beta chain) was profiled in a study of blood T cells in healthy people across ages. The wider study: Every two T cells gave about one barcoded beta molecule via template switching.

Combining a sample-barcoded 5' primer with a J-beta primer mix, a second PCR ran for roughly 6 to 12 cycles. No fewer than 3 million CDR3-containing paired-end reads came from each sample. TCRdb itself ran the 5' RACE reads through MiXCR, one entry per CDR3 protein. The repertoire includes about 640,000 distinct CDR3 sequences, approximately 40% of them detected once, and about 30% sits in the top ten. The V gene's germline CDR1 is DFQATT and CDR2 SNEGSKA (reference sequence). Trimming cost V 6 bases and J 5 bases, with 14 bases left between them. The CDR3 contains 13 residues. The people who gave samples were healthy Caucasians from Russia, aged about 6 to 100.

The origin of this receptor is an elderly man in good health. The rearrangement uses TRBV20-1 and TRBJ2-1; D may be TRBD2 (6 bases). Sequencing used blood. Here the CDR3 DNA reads TGCAGTGCCATCGGTAGCGGAGACAATGAGCAGTTCTTC. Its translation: CSAIGSGDNEQFF.